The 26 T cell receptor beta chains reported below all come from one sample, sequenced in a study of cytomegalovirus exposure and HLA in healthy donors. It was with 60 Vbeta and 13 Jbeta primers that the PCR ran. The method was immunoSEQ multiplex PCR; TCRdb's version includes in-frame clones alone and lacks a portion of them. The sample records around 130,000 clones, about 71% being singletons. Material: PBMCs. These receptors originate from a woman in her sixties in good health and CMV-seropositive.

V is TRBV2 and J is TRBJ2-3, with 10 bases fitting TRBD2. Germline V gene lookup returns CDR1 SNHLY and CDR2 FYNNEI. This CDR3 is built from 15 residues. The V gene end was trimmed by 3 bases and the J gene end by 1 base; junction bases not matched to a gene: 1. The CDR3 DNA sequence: TGTGCCAGCAGTGATACTAGCGGGGGCACAGATACGCAGTATTTT. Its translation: CASSDTSGGTDTQYF.

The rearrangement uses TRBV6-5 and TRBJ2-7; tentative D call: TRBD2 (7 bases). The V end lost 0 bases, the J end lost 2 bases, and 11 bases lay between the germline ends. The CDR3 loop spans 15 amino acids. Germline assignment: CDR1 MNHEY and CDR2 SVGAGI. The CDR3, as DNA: TGTGCCAGCAGTTACTCGAAAGGGGGGGCCTACGAGCAGTACTTC. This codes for CASSYSKGGAYEQYF.

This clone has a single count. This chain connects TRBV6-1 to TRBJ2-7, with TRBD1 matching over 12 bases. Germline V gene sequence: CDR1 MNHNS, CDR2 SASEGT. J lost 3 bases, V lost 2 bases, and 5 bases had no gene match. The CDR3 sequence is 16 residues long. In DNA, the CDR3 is TGTGCCAGCAGTGAAACGGGGACAGGGGGCATCTACGAGCAGTACTTC. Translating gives CASSETGTGGIYEQYF.

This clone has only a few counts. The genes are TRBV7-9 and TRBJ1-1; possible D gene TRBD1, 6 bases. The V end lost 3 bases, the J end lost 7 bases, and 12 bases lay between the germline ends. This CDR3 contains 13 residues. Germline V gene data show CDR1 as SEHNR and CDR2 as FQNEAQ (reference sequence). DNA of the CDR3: TGTGCCAGCAGCTTGGTATTGGACAGTGAAGCTTTCTTT. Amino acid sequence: CASSLVLDSEAFF.

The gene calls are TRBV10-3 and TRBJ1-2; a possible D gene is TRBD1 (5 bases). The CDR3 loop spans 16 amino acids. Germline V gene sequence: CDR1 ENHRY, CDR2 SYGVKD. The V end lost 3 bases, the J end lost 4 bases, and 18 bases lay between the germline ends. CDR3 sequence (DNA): TGTGCCATCAGTGATCTTAACAGGCTGGAATTCTATGGCTACACCTTC. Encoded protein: CAISDLNRLEFYGYTF.

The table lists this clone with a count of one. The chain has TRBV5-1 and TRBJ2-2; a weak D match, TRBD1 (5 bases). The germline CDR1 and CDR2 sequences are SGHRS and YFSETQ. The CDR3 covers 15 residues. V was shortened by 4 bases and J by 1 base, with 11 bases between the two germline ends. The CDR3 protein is CASSNAGLNTGELFF. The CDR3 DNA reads TGCGCCAGCAGCAATGCAGGGCTGAACACCGGGGAGCTGTTTTTT.

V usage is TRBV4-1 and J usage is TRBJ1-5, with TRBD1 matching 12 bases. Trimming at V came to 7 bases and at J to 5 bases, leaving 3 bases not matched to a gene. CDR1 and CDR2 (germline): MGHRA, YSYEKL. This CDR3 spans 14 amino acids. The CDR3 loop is CASKGTGGDQPQHF. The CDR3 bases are TGCGCCAGCAAGGGGACAGGGGGCGATCAGCCCCAGCATTTT.

CDR3 loop: CASSYSTTGGEQYF. In DNA, the CDR3 is TGTGCCAGCAGTTACTCAACTACAGGGGGCGAGCAGTACTTC. The J gene is TRBJ2-7, the V gene TRBV6-5; 8 bases map to TRBD1. Germline V CDR1 and CDR2: MNHEY, SVGAGI. The V and J ends lost 0 bases and 6 bases, in that order; junction bases with no gene match: 4. The CDR3 is made up of 14 amino acids.

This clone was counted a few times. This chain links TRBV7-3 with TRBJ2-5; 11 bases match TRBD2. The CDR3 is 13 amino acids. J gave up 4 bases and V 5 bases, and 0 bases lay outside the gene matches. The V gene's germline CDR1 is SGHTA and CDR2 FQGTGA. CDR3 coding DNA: TGTGCCAGCAGCACTAGCGGGGGAGAGACCCAGTACTTC. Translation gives CASSTSGGETQYF.

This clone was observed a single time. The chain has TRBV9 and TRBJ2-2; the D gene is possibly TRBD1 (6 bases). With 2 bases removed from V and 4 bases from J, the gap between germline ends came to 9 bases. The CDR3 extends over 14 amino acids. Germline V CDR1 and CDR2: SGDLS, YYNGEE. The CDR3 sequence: CASSVGQSTGELFF. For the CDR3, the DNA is TGTGCCAGCAGCGTTGGACAGAGCACCGGGGAGCTGTTTTTT.

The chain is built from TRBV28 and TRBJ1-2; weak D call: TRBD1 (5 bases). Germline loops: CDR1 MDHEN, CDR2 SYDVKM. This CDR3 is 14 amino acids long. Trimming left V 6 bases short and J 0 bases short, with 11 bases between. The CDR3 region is CASSSTAANYGYTF. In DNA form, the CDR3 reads TGTGCCAGCAGCTCGACAGCAGCTAACTATGGCTACACCTTC.

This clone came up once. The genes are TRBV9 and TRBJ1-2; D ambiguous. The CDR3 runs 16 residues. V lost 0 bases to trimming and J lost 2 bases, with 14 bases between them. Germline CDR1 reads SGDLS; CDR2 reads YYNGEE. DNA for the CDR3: TGTGCCAGCAGCGTAGAGGTTGGTTCGGGGAACTATGGCTACACCTTC. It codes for CASSVEVGSGNYGYTF.

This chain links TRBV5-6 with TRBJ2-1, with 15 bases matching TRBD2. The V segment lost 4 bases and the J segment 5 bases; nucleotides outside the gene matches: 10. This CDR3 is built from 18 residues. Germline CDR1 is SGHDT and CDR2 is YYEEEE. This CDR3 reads CASSLFSGLAGGHNEQFF. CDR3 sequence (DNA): TGTGCCAGCAGCCTGTTTTCCGGACTAGCGGGGGGGCACAATGAGCAGTTCTTC.

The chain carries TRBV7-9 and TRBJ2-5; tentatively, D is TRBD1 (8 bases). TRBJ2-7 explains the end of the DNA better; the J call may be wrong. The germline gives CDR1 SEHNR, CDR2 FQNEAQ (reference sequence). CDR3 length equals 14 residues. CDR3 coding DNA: TGTGCCAGCGGCAGGACAGGGAGGGACAACGAGCAGTACTTC. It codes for CASGRTGRDNEQYF.

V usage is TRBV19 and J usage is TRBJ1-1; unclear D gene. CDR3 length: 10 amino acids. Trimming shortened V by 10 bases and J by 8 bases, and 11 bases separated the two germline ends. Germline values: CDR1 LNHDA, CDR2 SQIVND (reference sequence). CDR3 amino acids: CATFTVEAFF. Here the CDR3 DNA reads TGTGCCACTTTCACGGTCGAAGCTTTCTTT.

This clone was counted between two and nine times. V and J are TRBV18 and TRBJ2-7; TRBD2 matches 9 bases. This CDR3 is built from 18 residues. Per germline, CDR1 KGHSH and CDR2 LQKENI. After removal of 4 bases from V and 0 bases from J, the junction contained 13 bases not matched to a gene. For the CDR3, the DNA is TGTGCCAGCTCACGCGCCGTTGGTAGCGGGGGAAGCTCCTACGAGCAGTACTTC. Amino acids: CASSRAVGSGGSSYEQYF.

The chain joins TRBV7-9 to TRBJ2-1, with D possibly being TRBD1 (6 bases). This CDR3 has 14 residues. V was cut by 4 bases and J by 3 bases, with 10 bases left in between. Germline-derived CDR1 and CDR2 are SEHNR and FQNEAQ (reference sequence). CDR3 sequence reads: CASSSRDNYNEQFF. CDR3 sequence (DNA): TGTGCCAGCAGCTCCCGGGACAACTACAATGAGCAGTTCTTC.

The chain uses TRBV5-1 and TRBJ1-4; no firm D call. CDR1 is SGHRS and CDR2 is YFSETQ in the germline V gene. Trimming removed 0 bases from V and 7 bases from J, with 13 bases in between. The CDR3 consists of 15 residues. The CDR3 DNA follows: TGCGCCAGCAGCTTGGAATCACTCCGCGGTGAAAAACTGTTTTTT. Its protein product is CASSLESLRGEKLFF.

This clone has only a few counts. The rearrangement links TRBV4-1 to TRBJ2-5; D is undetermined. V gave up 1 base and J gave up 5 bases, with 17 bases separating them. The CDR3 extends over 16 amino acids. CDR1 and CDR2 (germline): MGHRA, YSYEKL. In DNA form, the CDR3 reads TGCGCCAGCAGCCAAGGGGTCCGACTGTTCGGGGAGACCCAGTACTTC. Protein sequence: CASSQGVRLFGETQYF.

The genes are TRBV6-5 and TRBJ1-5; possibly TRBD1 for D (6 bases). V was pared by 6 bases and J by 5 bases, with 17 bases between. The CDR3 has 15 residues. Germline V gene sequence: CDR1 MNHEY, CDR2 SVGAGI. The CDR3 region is CASSQSSGGYQPQHF. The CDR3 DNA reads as TGTGCCAGCAGCCAATCAAGTGGGGGCTATCAGCCCCAGCATTTT.

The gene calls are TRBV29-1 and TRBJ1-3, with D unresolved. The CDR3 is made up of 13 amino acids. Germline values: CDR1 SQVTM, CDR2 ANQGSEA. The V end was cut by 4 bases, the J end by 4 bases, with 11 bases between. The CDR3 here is CSVGAGRGNTIYF. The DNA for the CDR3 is TGCAGCGTTGGTGCCGGCAGGGGAAACACCATATATTTT.

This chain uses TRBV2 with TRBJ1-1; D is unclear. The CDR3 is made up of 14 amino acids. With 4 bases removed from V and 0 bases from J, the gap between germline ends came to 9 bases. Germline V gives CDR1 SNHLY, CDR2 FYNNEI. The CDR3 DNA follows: TGTGCCAGCAGTGTCGCACTTATGAACACTGAAGCTTTCTTT. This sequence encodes CASSVALMNTEAFF. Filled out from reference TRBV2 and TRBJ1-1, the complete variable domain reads EPEVTQTPSHQVTQMGQEVILRCVPISNHLYFYWYRQILGQKVEFLVSFYNNEISEKSEIFDDQFSVERPDGSNFTLKIRSTKLEDSAMYFCASSVALMNTEAFFGQGTRLTVV.

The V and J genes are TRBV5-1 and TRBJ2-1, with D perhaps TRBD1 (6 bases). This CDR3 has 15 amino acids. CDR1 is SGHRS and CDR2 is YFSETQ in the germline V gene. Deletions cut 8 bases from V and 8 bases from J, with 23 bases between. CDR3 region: CASYYHQPGVDEQFF. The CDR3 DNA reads TGCGCCAGTTACTATCACCAACCAGGGGTCGATGAGCAGTTCTTC.

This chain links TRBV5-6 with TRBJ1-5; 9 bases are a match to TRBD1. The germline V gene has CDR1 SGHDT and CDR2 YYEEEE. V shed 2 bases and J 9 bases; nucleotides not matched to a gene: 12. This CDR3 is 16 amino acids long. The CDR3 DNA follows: TGTGCCAGCAGCTTTATTTTGGGACAGGGCCTTCGGCCCCAGCATTTT. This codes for CASSFILGQGLRPQHF.

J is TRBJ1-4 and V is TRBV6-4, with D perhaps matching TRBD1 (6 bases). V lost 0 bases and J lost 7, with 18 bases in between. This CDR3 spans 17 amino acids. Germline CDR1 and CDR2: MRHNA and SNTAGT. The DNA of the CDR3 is TGTGCCAGCAGTGACTCCAATTTACAGGGAGCGGCTGAAAAACTGTTTTTT. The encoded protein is CASSDSNLQGAAEKLFF.

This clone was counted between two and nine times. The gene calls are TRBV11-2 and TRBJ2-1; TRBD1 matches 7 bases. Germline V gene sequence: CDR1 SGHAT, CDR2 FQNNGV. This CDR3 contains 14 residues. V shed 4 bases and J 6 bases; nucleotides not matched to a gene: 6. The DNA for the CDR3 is TGTGCCAGCAGCTACCGGGACAGACTCAATGAGCAGTTCTTC. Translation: CASSYRDRLNEQFF.